What follows is one T cell receptor (beta chain) and its context. The record originates from a study of CXCR3-negative and CXCR3-positive naive CD8 T cells. The CDR3 length is 12 residues. Germline loops: CDR1 SGHVS, CDR2 FQNEAQ. TRB cDNA was prepared as libraries by UMI-labeled 5' RACE. No DNA is given; TCRdb re-called the 5' RACE reads and lists each CDR3 protein once. This sample contains tens of thousands of distinct CDR3 sequences. Source material: naive CXCR3- CD8+ T cells from blood. This sample's subset: CD45RO-CCR7+CD27+CD95- naive CD8+ T cells lacking CXCR3 (TNR3-). The chain uses TRBV7-8 and TRBJ1-1. The receptor was derived from a human donor in good health. Some clones in this sample may be carry-over from other donors' samples. CDR3 sequence reads: CASSLFGGEAFF.